One T cell receptor beta chain is described in this entry. This sample is part of a study of T cell changes during pregnancy in multiple sclerosis. Measured with immunoSEQ multiplex PCR; TCRdb has only the in-frame clones, and not every one. The sample consists of approximately 28,000 clones, about 90% of them appearing once. The sequenced sample was peripheral blood, obtained in the first trimester of pregnancy. This TCR was recovered from a female donor in good health, enrolled as a control in a pregnancy study.

CDR3 in amino acids: CAWDQGVGPWDIQYF. The CDR3 nucleotides read TGTGCCTGGGACCAGGGGGTAGGTCCCTGGGACATTCAGTACTTC. The chain carries TRBV30 and TRBJ2-4, with 7 nucleotides matching TRBD1. Germline CDR1 and CDR2: GTSNPN and SVGIG (reference sequence). This CDR3 is 15 amino acids long. With 5 bases clipped from V and 8 bases from J, the junction kept 15 bases outside the gene matches. The full variable domain, completed using reference TRBV30 and TRBJ2-4, is SQTIHQWPATLVQPVGSPLSLECTVEGTSNPNLYWYRQAAGRGLQLLFYSVGIGQISSEVPQNLSASRPQDRQFILSSKKLLLSDSGFYLCAWDQGVGPWDIQYFGAGTRLSVL.